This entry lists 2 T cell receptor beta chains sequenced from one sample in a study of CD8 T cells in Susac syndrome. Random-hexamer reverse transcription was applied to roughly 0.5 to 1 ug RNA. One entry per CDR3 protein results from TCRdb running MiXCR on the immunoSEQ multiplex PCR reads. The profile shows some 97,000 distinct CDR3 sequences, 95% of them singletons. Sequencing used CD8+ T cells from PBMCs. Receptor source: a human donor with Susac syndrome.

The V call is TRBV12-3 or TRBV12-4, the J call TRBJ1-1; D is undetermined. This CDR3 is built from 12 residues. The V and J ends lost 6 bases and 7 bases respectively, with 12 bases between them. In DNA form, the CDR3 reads TGTGCCAGCAGCCCCGCCCTGGGTGAAGCTTTCTTT. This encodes CASSPALGEAFF.

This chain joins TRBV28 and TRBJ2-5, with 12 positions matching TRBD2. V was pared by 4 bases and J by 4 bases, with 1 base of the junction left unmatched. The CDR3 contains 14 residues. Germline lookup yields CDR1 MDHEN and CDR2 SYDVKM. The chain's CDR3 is CASSSGLAGETQYF. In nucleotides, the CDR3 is TGTGCCAGCAGTTCGGGACTAGCGGGAGAGACCCAGTACTTC.